This TCR beta chain was captured by sequencing in a study of blood T cell repertoires in COVID-19. Looking at the study overall: Material from acute and convalescent COVID-19 was sourced from the United States, Italy and Spain. The cDNA or gDNA used as material had been derived from T cells, B-cell-depleted T cells, or PBMCs.

Germline values: CDR1 LNHDA, CDR2 SQIVND (reference sequence). The CDR3 loop spans 13 amino acids. V was shortened by 8 bases and J by 9 bases, with 17 bases between the two germline ends. Per the original data handling: For nucleated cells, counts were estimated from reference gene primer amplification. Here immunoSEQ multiplex PCR was the method, and the copy in TCRdb shows in-frame clones only, minus some. The DNA was the basis for D and trimming; V, J and clone size are from that table. The sample records 110,000 to 150,000 clones, 88% being singletons. The rearrangement links TRBV19 to TRBJ1-5; D unresolved. The origin of this receptor is a man aged 70-80 years with acute or convalescent COVID-19. The sequenced sample was peripheral blood. The CDR3 protein is CASSPGDRGPQHF. The CDR3 DNA reads TGTGCCAGTTCCCCGGGCGACCGGGGGCCCCAGCATTTT.